One T cell receptor (beta chain) is described in this entry. This sample was included in a study of long-term antiretroviral therapy in people with HIV. Sequencing relied on immunoSEQ assay v3.0, run at survey level. The table came from immunoSEQ multiplex PCR; TCRdb's copy has only in-frame clones and leaves some out. This repertoire shows about 16,000 clones, roughly 80% found once; its top ten account for roughly 8.4%. Germline values: CDR1 SEHNR, CDR2 FQNEAQ (reference sequence). The CDR3 is 14 amino acids. The V end was cut by 4 bases, the J end by 5 bases, with 12 bases between. Specimen: unsorted PBMCs, collected 0.1 years after starting antiretroviral therapy. The clonotype comes from a man between 18 and 29 years old with HIV. The chain combines TRBV7-9 with TRBJ1-5; no clear D gene. The CDR3 here is CASSSIGGDQPQHF. CDR3 nucleotide sequence: TGTGCCAGCAGCTCAATAGGTGGTGATCAGCCCCAGCATTTT. Using reference TRBV7-9 and TRBJ1-5 for the parts outside the CDR3, the full variable domain is DTGVSQNPRHKITKRGQNVTFRCDPISEHNRLYWYRQTLGQGPEFLTYFQNEAQLEKSRLLSDRFSAERPKGSFSTLEIQRTEQGDSAMYLCASSSIGGDQPQHFGDGTRLSIL.